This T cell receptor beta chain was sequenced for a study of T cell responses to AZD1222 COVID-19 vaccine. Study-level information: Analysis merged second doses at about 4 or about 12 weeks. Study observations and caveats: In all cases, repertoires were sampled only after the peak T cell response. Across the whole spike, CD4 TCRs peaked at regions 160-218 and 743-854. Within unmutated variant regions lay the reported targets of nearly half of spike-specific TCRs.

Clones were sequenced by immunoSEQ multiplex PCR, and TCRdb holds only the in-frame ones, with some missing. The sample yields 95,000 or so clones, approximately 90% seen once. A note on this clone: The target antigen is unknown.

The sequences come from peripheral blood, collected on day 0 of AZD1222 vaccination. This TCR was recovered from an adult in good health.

The CDR3 DNA sequence: TGTGCCAGCAGTCCGCTTCAGGGTCCAGATACGCAGTATTTT. This encodes CASSPLQGPDTQYF. This chain connects TRBV7-2 to TRBJ2-3, with D perhaps matching TRBD1 (5 bases). The V end was cut by 6 bases, the J end by 4 bases, with 14 bases between. Germline V gene lookup returns CDR1 SGHTA and CDR2 FQGNSA. The CDR3 spans 14 residues.